The source of this T cell receptor beta chain is a study of human T cells and chemical hapten exposure. A single record per CDR3 protein comes from TCRdb applying MiXCR to the RACE reads. The table lists around 62,000 distinct CDR3 sequences, approximately 6.7% of them singletons, with roughly 1.7% in the top ten. CDR1 is SGHTA, CDR2 FQGNSA, per germline. The CDR3 extends over 13 amino acids. V was shortened by 5 bases and J by 4 bases, with 10 bases between the two germline ends. The time point is: pre-sensitization, week 0. This sample's treatment: therapeutic diphenylcyclopropenone sensitization with weekly scalp DPC.

The rearrangement links TRBV7-2 to TRBJ2-3; D is uncertain. The origin of this receptor is a woman in her 30s with alopecia areata. Some clones in this sample may be carry-over from other donors' samples. The sample in question was whole blood, obtained in connection with sensitization to the hapten diphenylcyclopropenone (DPC). CDR3: CASSRNGADTQYF. CDR3 nucleotide sequence: TGTGCCAGCAGCCGCAATGGGGCAGATACGCAGTATTTT.